The sequence of this T cell receptor beta chain was determined in a study of monozygotic twins with inflammatory bowel disease. The study, taken as a whole, reports: TCRbeta diversity (inverse Simpson) was lower in IBD patients than in healthy co-twins. Fewer shared clonotypes with others were found in IBD patients than in healthy twins, especially with disease activity.

This CDR3 is 16 amino acids long. Germline values: CDR1 KGHSH, CDR2 LQKENI. The unique tags termed UMIs, each holding a 6-nucleotide sample barcode, were added by means of template switching. No DNA is given; TCRdb re-called the 5' RACE reads and lists each CDR3 protein once. There are a few hundred thousand distinct CDR3 sequences in the sample, with around 1.5% held by the top ten. In regard to this clonotype: Its target is unknown.

The chain couples TRBV18 to TRBJ2-7; TCRdb returns TRBD1, unconfirmable since there is no DNA. Sequenced material: blood. This receptor was identified in a human donor with ulcerative colitis or Crohn's disease, or a healthy co-twin of an affected twin (not recorded which). CDR3 protein: CASSPPAGAGPYEQYF.